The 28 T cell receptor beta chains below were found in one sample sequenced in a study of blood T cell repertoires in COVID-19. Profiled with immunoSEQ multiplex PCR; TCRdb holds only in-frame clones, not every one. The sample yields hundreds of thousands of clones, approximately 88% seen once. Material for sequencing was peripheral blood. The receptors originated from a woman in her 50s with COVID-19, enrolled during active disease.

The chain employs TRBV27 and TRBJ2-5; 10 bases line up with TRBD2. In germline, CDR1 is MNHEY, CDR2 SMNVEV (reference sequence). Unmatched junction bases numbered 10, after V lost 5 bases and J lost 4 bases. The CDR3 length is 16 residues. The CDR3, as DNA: TGTGCCAGCAGTCCACAGGGACTAGCGATTCCAGAGACCCAGTACTTC. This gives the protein CASSPQGLAIPETQYF.

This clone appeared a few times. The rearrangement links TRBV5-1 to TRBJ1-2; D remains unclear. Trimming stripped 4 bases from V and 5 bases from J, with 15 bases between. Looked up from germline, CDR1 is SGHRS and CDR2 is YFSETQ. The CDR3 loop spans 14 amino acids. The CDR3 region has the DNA TGCGCCAGCAGCCCAGGTCAGAGAGTTTATGGCTACACCTTC. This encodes CASSPGQRVYGYTF.

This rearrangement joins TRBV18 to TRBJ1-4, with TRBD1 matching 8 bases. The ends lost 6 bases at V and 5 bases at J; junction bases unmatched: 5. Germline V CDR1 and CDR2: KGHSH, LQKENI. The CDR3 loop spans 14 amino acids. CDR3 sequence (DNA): TGTGCCAGCTCGCCGGGACAGGACAATGAAAAACTGTTTTTT. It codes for CASSPGQDNEKLFF.

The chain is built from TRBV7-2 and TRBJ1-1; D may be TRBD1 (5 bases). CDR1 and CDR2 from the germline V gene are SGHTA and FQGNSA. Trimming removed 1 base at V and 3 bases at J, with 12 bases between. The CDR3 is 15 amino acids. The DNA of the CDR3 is TGTGCCAGCAGCTTAGGGGGCGGATTGTACACTGAAGCTTTCTTT. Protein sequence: CASSLGGGLYTEAFF.

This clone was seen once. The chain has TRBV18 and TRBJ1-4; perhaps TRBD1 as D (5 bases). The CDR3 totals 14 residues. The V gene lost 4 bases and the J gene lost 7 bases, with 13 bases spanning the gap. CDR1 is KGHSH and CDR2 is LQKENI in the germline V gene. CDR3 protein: CASSRQGGVEKLFF. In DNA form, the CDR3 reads TGTGCCAGCTCACGGCAGGGAGGAGTTGAAAAACTGTTTTTT.

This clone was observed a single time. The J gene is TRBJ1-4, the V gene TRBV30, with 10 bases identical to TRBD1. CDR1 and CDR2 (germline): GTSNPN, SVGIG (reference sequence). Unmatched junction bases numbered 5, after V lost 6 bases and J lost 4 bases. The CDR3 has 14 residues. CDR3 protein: CACDRGLDNEKLFF. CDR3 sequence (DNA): TGTGCCTGTGACAGGGGGCTTGATAATGAAAAACTGTTTTTT.

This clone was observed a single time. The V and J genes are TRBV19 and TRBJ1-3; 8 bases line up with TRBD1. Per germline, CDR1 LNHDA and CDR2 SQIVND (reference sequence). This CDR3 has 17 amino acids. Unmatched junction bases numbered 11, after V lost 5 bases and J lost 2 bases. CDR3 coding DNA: TGTGCCAGTAGTTTCAGGGTCGGACAGGGACCTGGAAACACCATATATTTT. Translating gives CASSFRVGQGPGNTIYF.

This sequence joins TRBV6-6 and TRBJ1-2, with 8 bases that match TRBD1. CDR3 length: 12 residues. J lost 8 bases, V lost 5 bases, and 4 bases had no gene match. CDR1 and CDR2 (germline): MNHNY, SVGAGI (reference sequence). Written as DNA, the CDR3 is TGTGCCAGCAGTCCGACAGGGGACGGCTACACCTTC. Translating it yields CASSPTGDGYTF.

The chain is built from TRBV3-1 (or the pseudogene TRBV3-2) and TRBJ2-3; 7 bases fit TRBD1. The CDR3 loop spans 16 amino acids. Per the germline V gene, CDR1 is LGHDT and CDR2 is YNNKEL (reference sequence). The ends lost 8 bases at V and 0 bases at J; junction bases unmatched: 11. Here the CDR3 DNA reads TGTGCCAGCTCCAGGTGGGACAGTGCTAGCACAGATACGCAGTATTTT. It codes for CASSRWDSASTDTQYF.

The DNA for the CDR3 is TGCAGCGTTGAGCCCCAGGCTACGAACACCGGGGAGCTGTTTTTT. It is translated as CSVEPQATNTGELFF. V is TRBV29-1 and J is TRBJ2-2; D unresolved. This CDR3 region has 15 residues. The germline gives CDR1 SQVTM, CDR2 ANQGSEA. V was shortened by 3 bases and J by 0 bases, with 11 bases between the two germline ends.

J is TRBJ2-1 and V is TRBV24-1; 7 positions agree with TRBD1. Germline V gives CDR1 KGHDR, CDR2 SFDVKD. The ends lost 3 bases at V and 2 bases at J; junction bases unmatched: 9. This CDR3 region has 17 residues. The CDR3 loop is CATSDTRPTGTYNEQFF. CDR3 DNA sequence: TGTGCCACCAGTGATACCCGACCGACAGGGACCTACAATGAGCAGTTCTTC.

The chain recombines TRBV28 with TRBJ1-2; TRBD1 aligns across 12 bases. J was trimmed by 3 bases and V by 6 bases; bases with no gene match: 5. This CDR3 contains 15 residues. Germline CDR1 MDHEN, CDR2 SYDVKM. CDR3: CASRSGTGGDYGYTF. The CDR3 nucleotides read TGTGCCAGCAGATCCGGGACAGGGGGCGACTATGGCTACACCTTC.

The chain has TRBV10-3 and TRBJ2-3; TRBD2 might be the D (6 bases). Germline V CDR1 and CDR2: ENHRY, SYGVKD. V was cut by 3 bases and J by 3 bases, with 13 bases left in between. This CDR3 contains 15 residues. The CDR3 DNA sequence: TGTGCCATCAGTGATGGGGGGATCGGGACAGATACGCAGTATTTT. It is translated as CAISDGGIGTDTQYF.

The CDR3 bases are TGTGCCAGCGCCAAACAGGGGGCAAACACTGAAGCTTTCTTT. Its protein product is CASAKQGANTEAFF. V usage is TRBV6-5 and J usage is TRBJ1-1; 9 positions match TRBD1. The length of the CDR3 is 14 residues. Losses at the gene ends were 8 bases for V and 2 bases for J; bases not matched to a gene: 6. Germline V lookup: CDR1 MNHEY, CDR2 SVGAGI.

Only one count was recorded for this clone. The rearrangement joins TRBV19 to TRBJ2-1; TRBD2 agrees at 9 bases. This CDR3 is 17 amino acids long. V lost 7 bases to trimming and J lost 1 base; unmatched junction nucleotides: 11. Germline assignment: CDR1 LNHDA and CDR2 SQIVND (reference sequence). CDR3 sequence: CASNGRGGASSYNEQFF. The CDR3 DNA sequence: TGTGCCAGTAATGGACGCGGGGGGGCAAGTTCCTACAATGAGCAGTTCTTC.

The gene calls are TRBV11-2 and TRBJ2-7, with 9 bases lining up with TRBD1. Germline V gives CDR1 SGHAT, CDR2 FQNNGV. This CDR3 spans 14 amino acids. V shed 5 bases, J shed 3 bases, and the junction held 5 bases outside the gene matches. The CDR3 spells CASSSGTGIYEQYF. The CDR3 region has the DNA TGTGCCAGCAGCAGTGGGACAGGGATCTACGAGCAGTACTTC.

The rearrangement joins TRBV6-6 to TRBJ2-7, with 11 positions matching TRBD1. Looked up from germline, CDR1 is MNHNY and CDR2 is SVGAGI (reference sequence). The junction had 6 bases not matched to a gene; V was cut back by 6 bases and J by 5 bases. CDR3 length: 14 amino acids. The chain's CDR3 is CASSWDRGSHEQYF. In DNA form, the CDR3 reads TGTGCCAGCAGCTGGGACAGGGGGTCCCACGAGCAGTACTTC.

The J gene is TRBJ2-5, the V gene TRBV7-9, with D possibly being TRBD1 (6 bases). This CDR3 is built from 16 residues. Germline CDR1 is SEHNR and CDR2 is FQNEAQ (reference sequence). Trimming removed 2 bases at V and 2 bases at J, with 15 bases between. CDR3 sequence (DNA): TGTGCCAGCAGCTTAACCTGGGACAAAAGGCAAGAGACCCAGTACTTC. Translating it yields CASSLTWDKRQETQYF.

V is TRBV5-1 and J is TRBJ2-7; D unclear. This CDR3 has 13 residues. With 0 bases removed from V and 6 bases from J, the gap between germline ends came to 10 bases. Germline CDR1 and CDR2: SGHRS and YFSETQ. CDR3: CASSLDALGEQYF. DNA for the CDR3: TGCGCCAGCAGCTTGGATGCGCTAGGCGAGCAGTACTTC.

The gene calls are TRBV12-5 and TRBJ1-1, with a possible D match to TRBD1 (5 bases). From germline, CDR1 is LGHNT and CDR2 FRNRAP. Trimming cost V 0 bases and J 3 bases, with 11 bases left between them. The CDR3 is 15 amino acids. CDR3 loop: CASGLVDPGDTEAFF. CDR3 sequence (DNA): TGTGCTAGTGGTTTGGTAGACCCGGGGGACACTGAAGCTTTCTTT.

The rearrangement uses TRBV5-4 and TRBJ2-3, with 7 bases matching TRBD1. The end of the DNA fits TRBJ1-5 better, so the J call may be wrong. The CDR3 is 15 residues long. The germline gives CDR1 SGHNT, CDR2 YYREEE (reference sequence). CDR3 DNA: TGTGCCAGCAGCTTGGTGGCAGGGGGGACGAATACGCAGCATTTT. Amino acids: CASSLVAGGTNTQHF.

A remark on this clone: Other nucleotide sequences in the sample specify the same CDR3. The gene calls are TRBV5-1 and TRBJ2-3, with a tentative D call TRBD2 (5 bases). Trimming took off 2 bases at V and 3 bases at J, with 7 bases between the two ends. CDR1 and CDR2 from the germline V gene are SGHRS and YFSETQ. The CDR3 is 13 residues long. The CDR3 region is CASSLEGTDTQYF. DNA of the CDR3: TGCGCCAGCAGCTTAGAGGGAACAGATACGCAGTATTTT.

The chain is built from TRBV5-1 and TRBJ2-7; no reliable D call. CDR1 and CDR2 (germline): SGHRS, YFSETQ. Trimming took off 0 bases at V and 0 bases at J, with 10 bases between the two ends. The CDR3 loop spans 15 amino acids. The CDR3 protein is CASSLEVRSSYEQYF. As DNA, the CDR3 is TGCGCCAGCAGCTTGGAAGTACGGTCCTCCTACGAGCAGTACTTC.

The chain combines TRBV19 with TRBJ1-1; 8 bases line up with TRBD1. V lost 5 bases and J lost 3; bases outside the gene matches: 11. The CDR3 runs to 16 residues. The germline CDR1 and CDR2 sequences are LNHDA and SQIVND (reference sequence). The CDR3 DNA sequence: TGTGCCAGTAGTGGGGGTGGACAGGGTGGGGACACTGAAGCTTTCTTT. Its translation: CASSGGGQGGDTEAFF. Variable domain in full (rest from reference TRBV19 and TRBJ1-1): DGGITQSPKYLFRKEGQNVTLSCEQNLNHDAMYWYRQDPGQGLRLIYYSQIVNDFQKGDIAEGYSVSREKKESFPLTVTSAQKNPTAFYLCASSGGGQGGDTEAFFGQGTRLTVV.

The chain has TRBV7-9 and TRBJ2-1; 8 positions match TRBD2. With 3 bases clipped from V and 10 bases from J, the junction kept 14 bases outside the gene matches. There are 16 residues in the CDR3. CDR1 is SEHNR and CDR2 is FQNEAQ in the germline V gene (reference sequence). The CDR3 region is CASSFIGTSILGEQFF. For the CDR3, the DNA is TGTGCCAGCAGCTTTATCGGGACTAGTATCTTGGGGGAGCAGTTCTTC.

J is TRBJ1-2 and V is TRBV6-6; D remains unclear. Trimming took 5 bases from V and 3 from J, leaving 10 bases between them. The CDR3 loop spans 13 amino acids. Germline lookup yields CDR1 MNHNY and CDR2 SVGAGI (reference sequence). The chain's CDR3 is CASSPLADYGYTF. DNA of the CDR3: TGTGCCAGCAGTCCCTTGGCCGACTATGGCTACACCTTC.

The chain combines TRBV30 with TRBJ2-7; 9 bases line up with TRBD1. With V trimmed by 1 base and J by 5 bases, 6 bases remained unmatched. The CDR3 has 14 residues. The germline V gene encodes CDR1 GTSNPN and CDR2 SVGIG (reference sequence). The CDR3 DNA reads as TGTGCCTGGAGTGCCCCGGGACAGGGTGACGAGCAGTACTTC. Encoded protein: CAWSAPGQGDEQYF.

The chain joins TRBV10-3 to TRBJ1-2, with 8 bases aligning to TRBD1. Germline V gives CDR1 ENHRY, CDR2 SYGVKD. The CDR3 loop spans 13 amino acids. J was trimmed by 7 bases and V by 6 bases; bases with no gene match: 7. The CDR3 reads CAIRLQGESGYTF. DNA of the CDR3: TGTGCCATCAGACTACAGGGGGAGTCTGGCTACACCTTC.